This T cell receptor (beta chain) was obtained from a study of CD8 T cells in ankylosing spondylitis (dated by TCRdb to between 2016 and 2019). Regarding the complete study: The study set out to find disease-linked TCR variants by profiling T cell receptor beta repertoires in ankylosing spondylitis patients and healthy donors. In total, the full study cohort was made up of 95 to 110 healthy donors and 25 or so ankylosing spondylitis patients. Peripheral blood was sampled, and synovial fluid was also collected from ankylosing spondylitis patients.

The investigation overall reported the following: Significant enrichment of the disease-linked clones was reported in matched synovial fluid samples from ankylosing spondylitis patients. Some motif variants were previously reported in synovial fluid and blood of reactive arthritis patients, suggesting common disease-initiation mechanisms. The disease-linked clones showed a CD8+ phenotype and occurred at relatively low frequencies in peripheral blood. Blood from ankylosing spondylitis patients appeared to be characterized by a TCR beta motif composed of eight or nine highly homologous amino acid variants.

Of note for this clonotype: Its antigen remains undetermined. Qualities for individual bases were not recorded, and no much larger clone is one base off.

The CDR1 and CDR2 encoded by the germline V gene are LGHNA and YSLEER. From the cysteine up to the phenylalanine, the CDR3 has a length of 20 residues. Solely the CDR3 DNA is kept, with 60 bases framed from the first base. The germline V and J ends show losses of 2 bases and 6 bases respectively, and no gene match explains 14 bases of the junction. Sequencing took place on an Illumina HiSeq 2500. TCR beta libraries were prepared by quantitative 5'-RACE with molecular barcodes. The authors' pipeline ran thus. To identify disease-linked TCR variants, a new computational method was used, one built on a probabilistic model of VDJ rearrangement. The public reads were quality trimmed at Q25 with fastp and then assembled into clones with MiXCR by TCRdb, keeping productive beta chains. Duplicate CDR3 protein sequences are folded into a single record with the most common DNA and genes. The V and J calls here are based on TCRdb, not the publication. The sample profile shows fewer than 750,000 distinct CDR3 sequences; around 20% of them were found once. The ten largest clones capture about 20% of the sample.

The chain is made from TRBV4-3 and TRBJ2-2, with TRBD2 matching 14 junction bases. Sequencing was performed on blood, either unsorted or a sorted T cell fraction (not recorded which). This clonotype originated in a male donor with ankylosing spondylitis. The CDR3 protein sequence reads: CASSQTPGLAGVPRPGELFF. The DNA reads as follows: TGCGCCAGCAGCCAAACCCCGGGACTAGCGGGAGTTCCGCGGCCCGGGGAGCTGTTTTTT.